This is a list of T cell receptor beta chains from one sample in a study of vaccination and CD4 T cells after COVID-19. TCRdb ran MiXCR on the PCR reads and lists one entry per CDR3 protein. Of around 15,000 distinct CDR3 sequences in the sample, approximately 56% are singletons; the top ten hold around 16%. Their antigen targets remain unknown. This specimen consisted of CD4+ T cells from blood, cultured in vitro, obtained about 7 months after SARS-CoV-2 vaccination. Every receptor here comes from a human donor who had recovered from COVID-19. CDR3s include the opening cysteine and the closing phenylalanine or tryptophan. A D gene is named only where the DNA matches it firmly. Where a row states a size, it is once, few, many or the class of an expanded clone; other rows omit it.

>TRBV15|-|TRBJ2-7|-
TGTGCCACCAGCAGAGCGATAGCAGAGTACGAGCAGTACTTC
CATSRAIAEYEQYF
>TRBV6-1|-|TRBJ2-1|-
TGTGCCAGCAGCCCTATGAATGAGCAGTTCTTC
CASSPMNEQFF
>TRBV5-8|-|TRBJ1-1|-
TGTGCCAGCAGCTTGGGTGGGGGGGCCACTGAAGCTTTCTTT
CASSLGGGATEAFF
>TRBV2|TRBD1|TRBJ2-5|-
TGTGCCAGCAGGGACAGGGTTGAGACCCAGTACTTC
CASRDRVETQYF
>TRBV7-3|TRBD2|TRBJ2-5|-
TGTGCCACAGCGGGGGGGCCTGAGGAGACCCAGTACTTC
CATAGGPEETQYF
>TRBV27|-|TRBJ2-7|-
TGTGCCAGCAGTGGGATCAATTCTAGGGGGTCCTACGAGCAGTACTTC
CASSGINSRGSYEQYF
>TRBV6-1|-|TRBJ1-2|-
TGTGCCAGCAGTGAAGTTGCCCAGCCGGACCCCTACACCTTC
CASSEVAQPDPYTF
>TRBV20-1|-|TRBJ2-1|-
TGCAGCGCGTTCCCTAGGCATGAGCAGTTCTTC
CSAFPRHEQFF
>TRBV19|-|TRBJ1-5|-
TGTGCCAGTAGTATAAGAGGGCTCGGCAATCAGCCCCAGCATTTT
CASSIRGLGNQPQHF
>TRBV7-2|-|TRBJ2-5|-
TGTGCCAGCAGCTTCCCCGGGGTCCAAGAGACCCAGTACTTC
CASSFPGVQETQYF
>TRBV20-1|-|TRBJ2-1|-
TGCAGTGCTTGGGACCTCCACAATGAGCAGTTCTTC
CSAWDLHNEQFF
>TRBV20-1|-|TRBJ2-5|large
TGCAGTGCTAGAGATCGACTAGGTGGAGAGACCCAGTACTTC
CSARDRLGGETQYF
>TRBV11-3|TRBD1|TRBJ1-2|-
TGTGCCAGCAGCTTGTCGGGACAGGGAATTGCCGGTGGCTACACCTTC
CASSLSGQGIAGGYTF
>TRBV7-2|-|TRBJ2-7|few
TGTGCCAGCAGCTTAGTAGTGGCGCGTTCAGAGCAGTACTTC
CASSLVVARSEQYF
>TRBV6-1|TRBD1|TRBJ2-5|-
TGTGCCAGCAGACGACAGGGGCAAGCACAAGAGACCCAGTACTTC
CASRRQGQAQETQYF
>TRBV5-6|-|TRBJ2-5|-
TGTGCCAGCAGCCTTGGGGCCGGGAAGGAGACCCAGTACTTC
CASSLGAGKETQYF
>TRBV6-2/TRBV6-3|-|TRBJ2-7|-
TGTGCCAGCAGTTACTCGAAAAGCGGTCTCTACGAGCAGTACTTC
CASSYSKSGLYEQYF